This paragraph reports one T cell receptor beta chain. Germline assignment: CDR1 MNHEY and CDR2 SVGEGT. This CDR3 comprises 15 residues. V lost 5 bases to trimming and J lost 5 bases, with 16 bases between them. This sample was taken from a study of blood T cell repertoires in COVID-19. Method: immunoSEQ multiplex PCR; TCRdb's copy keeps in-frame clones and lacks some. The sample records 100,000 to 150,000 clones, about 88% being singletons. Material: peripheral blood. The clonotype was recovered from a woman older than 75 with acute or convalescent COVID-19. This chain uses TRBV6-2 or TRBV6-3 with TRBJ1-5; the D gene is possibly TRBD1 (5 bases). CDR3 sequence reads: CASSPDTLIYQPQHF. CDR3 nucleotides: TGTGCCAGCAGTCCGGACACTCTAATCTATCAGCCCCAGCATTTT.